Shown below are 9 T cell receptor beta chains from a single sample sequenced in a study of tumor-infiltrating lymphocytes in primary liver carcinoma (dated by TCRdb to the late 2010s). RNA from unsorted whole blood was extracted with TRIzol reagent, and germline DNA was obtained with the DNeasy Blood & Tissue kit. Sequencing relied on an Illumina HiSeq 2500. Starting from approximately 500 ng total RNA, TCRbeta-specific cDNA was produced by reverse transcription with a constant-region primer and ProtoScript II reverse transcriptase. TCRbeta libraries were built with three nested multiplex PCR rounds, a slightly modified ARM-PCR procedure. Each of the first two PCR rounds ran for about 10 cycles and used multiplex TRBV1-TRBV30 forward primers together with a Cbeta reverse primer. TCRdb applied fastp at Q25 and MiXCR to the public reads, then kept only in-frame beta chains. Merged by CDR3 protein, the rows form single entries marked with the most common genes and DNA. In all, the sample holds about 330,000 distinct CDR3 sequences, and roughly two thirds of those were seen once. The top ten clones comprise roughly 6.5% of the sample.

Sequencing was performed on peripheral blood. Receptor source: a man aged 35-49 years with primary liver carcinoma and hepatitis B virus infection.

CDR3 residues: CASSDTANYGYTF. As DNA, the CDR3 is TGTGCCAGCTCTGACACTGCTAACTATGGCTACACCTTC. J is TRBJ1-2 and V is TRBV18, with D uncertain. CDR3 size: 13 residues. V was cut by 6 bases and J by 0 bases, with 8 bases left in between. From germline, CDR1 is KGHSH and CDR2 LQKENI.

V and J are TRBV5-4 and TRBJ2-7; the D gene is possibly TRBD2 (6 bases). The CDR3 is 14 amino acids. Germline V lookup: CDR1 SGHNT, CDR2 YYREEE (reference sequence). V gave up 2 bases and J gave up 3 bases, with 12 bases separating them. In DNA, the CDR3 is TGTGCCAGCAGCTTAAAGGCGGGGTTCTACGAGCAGTACTTC. Protein: CASSLKAGFYEQYF. The variable domain in full, completed from reference TRBV5-4 and TRBJ2-7, reads ETGVTQSPTHLIKTRGQQVTLRCSSQSGHNTVSWYQQALGQGPQFIFQYYREEENGRGNFPPRFSGLQFPNYSSELNVNALELDDSALYLCASSLKAGFYEQYFGPGTRLTVT.

V is TRBV5-5 and J is TRBJ2-2, with no clear D. The germline V and J ends were trimmed by 0 bases and 2 bases, with 8 bases remaining between them. Germline assignment: CDR1 SGHKS and CDR2 YYEKEE (reference sequence). The CDR3 loop spans 15 amino acids. CDR3 protein: CASSLGRLNTGELFF. The CDR3 DNA sequence: TGTGCCAGCAGCTTGGGGCGGCTCAACACCGGGGAGCTGTTTTTT.

The V gene is TRBV11-2, the J gene TRBJ2-3; D call uncertain. CDR1 and CDR2 (germline): SGHAT, FQNNGV. The CDR3 extends over 14 amino acids. V was shortened by 1 base and J by 7 bases, with 12 bases between the two germline ends. The CDR3 nucleotides are TGTGCCAGCAGCTTAGGGCTGTCACCTAATACGCAGTATTTT. It specifies CASSLGLSPNTQYF.

The chain combines TRBV5-6 with TRBJ2-1, with 11 positions matching TRBD1. V lost 4 bases and J lost 7; bases outside the gene matches: 7. Germline CDR1 and CDR2: SGHDT and YYEEEE. This CDR3 has 15 residues. Written as DNA, the CDR3 is TGTGCCAGCAGCAATACCGGGACAGGGGGGAATGAGCAGTTCTTC. Translation gives CASSNTGTGGNEQFF.

The V and J genes are TRBV6-5 and TRBJ2-7, with D perhaps matching TRBD1 or TRBD2 (5 bases each). V lost 5 bases, J lost 3 bases, and 14 bases lay in between. The CDR3 sequence is 14 residues long. CDR1 MNHEY and CDR2 SVGAGI come from the germline V gene. CDR3 region: CASSPNRDGYEQYF. DNA for the CDR3: TGTGCCAGCAGTCCCAATCGGGACGGCTACGAGCAGTACTTC.

This rearrangement joins TRBV7-8 to TRBJ2-2; 9 positions agree with TRBD2. The trim removed 1 base at V and 6 bases at J, leaving 6 bases unmatched. CDR3 length equals 16 residues. In germline, CDR1 is SGHVS, CDR2 FQNEAQ. CDR3 nucleotides: TGTGCCAGCAGCTTAGGAGTAGCGGGAGTTTCCGGGGAGCTGTTTTTT. Translating gives CASSLGVAGVSGELFF.

This clonotype was observed at least ten times. V is TRBV4-1 and J is TRBJ1-4; possibly TRBD1 for D (5 bases). The CDR3 spans 16 residues. CDR1 is MGHRA and CDR2 is YSYEKL in the germline V gene. Trimming removed 1 base from V and 5 bases from J, with 14 bases in between. CDR3 sequence reads: CASSQVMLQENEKLFF. For the CDR3, the DNA is TGCGCCAGCAGCCAAGTGATGTTACAGGAAAATGAAAAACTGTTTTTT.

This clonotype was detected once. A much larger clone sits a single nucleotide away, making a read error possible. The J gene is TRBJ2-3, the V gene TRBV12-3 or TRBV12-4, with 8 nucleotides matching TRBD2. J gave up 8 bases and V 8 bases, and 12 bases lay outside the gene matches. This CDR3 comprises 14 residues. CDR3 in DNA: TGTGCCAGCGGGGAAGGGACTAGAGTCGTTACGCAGTATTTT. Translated, it gives CASGEGTRVVTQYF.